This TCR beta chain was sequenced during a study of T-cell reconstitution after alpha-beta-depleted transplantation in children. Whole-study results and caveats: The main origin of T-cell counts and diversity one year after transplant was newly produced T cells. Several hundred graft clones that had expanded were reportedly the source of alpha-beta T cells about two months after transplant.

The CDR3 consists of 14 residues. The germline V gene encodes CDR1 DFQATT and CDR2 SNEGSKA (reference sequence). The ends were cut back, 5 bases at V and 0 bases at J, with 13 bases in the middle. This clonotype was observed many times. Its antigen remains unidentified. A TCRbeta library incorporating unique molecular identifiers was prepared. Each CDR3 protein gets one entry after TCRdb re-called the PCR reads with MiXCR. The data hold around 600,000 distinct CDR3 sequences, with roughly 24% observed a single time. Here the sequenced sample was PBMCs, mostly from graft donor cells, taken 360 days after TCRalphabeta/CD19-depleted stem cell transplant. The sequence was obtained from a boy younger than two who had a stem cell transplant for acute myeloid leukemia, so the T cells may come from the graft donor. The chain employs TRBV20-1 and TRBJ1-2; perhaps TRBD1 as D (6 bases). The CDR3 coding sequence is TGCAGTGCTTGGAACAGGGATGCTAACTATGGCTACACCTTC. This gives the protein CSAWNRDANYGYTF.